One and the same sample provided the 6 T cell receptor beta chains below, sequenced in a study of shared clonotypes between healthy human individuals. The protocol was immunoSEQ multiplex PCR, while the TCRdb copy is restricted to in-frame clones and leaves out a portion. The sample shows about 2,200,000 clones, 90% to 95% of them seen only once. CD45RO-negative CD8 cells positively selected for CCR7 made up the naive population, which excluded terminally differentiated effector memory CD45RA+ cells. The material sequenced was naive CD8+ T cells from PBMCs. These receptors were taken from a man between 18 and 29 years old in good health. Some clones in this sample may be carry-over from other donors' samples.

This chain connects TRBV6-5 to TRBJ1-1; D is unclear. Germline V gives CDR1 MNHEY, CDR2 SVGAGI. The CDR3 is 12 amino acids. Trimming shortened V by 5 bases and J by 7 bases, and 11 bases separated the two germline ends. CDR3 nucleotide sequence: TGTGCCAGCAGTGCCGGTGAAGGTGAAGCTTTCTTT. It is translated as CASSAGEGEAFF.

This chain links TRBV5-6 with TRBJ1-1; 9 nucleotides agree with TRBD1. The length of the CDR3 is 15 residues. The J segment lost 11 bases and the V segment lost 0 bases, leaving 11 bases of the junction unmatched. Germline CDR1 and CDR2: SGHDT and YYEEEE. CDR3 sequence reads: CASSLGDRGFSVAFF. In DNA, the CDR3 is TGTGCCAGCAGCTTGGGAGACAGGGGGTTTAGTGTGGCTTTCTTT. The variable domain in full, completed from reference TRBV5-6 and TRBJ1-1, reads DAGVTQSPTHLIKTRGQQVTLRCSPKSGHDTVSWYQQALGQGPQFIFQYYEEEERQRGNFPDRFSGHQFPNYSSELNVNALLLGDSALYLCASSLGDRGFSVAFFGQGTRLTVV.

This sequence joins TRBV7-9 and TRBJ2-1; 7 positions agree with TRBD1. The germline V gene has CDR1 SEHNR and CDR2 FQNEAQ (reference sequence). With V trimmed by 5 bases and J by 5 bases, 6 bases remained unmatched. There are 14 residues in the CDR3. For the CDR3, the DNA is TGTGCCAGCAGCCCCGGGACAGCTAACAATGAGCAGTTCTTC. Its protein product is CASSPGTANNEQFF.

The chain couples TRBV7-2 to TRBJ2-1; 10 nucleotides align to TRBD2. The CDR3 covers 14 residues. Germline trimming cut 8 bases from V and 7 bases from J; bases unmatched to any gene: 8. Per the germline V gene, CDR1 is SGHTA and CDR2 is FQGNSA. CDR3: CASRKREGRNEQFF. Here the CDR3 DNA reads TGTGCCAGCCGCAAGCGGGAGGGTCGGAATGAGCAGTTCTTC.

This clone was counted between two and nine times. The chain uses TRBV6-1 and TRBJ1-1, with 8 bases lining up with TRBD1. This CDR3 contains 14 residues. V lost 3 bases, J lost 1 base, and 1 base stayed unmatched. The germline V gene encodes CDR1 MNHNS and CDR2 SASEGT. CDR3: CASSDRGQNTEAFF. The CDR3 DNA reads TGTGCCAGCAGTGACAGGGGGCAGAACACTGAAGCTTTCTTT.

The chain combines TRBV11-3 with TRBJ2-7; 7 bases match TRBD1. The CDR3 contains 13 residues. In germline, CDR1 is SGHNT, CDR2 YENEEA. V lost 5 bases and J lost 3; bases outside the gene matches: 4. CDR3 loop: CASSQRTGYEQYF. The CDR3 bases are TGTGCCAGCAGCCAAAGGACAGGCTACGAGCAGTACTTC.